This T cell receptor (beta chain) emerged from a study of OX40 agonist ivuxolimab in advanced cancers. Study as a whole: From roughly 20 to 79 years was the age range, with a mean of roughly 64 years, and approximately 80% were male.

Between the trimmed V and J ends, which lost 0 bases and 4 bases, there was a span of 10 bases. Per germline, CDR1 MNHEY and CDR2 SVGAGI. The CDR3 totals 14 residues. Sequencing used immunoSEQ multiplex PCR; TCRdb keeps in-frame clones, though not all of them. The data show under 65,000 clones, roughly nine tenths seen once. This clone was seen a single time. The source material was CD4+ or CD8+ T cells sorted from blood, sampled in a trial of the OX40 agonist ivuxolimab. The rearrangement joins TRBV6-5 to TRBJ2-7; the D is unclear. The TCR was taken from an adult with an advanced solid tumor such as melanoma, head and neck, liver or kidney cancer. CDR3 in amino acids: CASSYSGFGYEQYF. Here the CDR3 DNA reads TGTGCCAGCAGTTACTCAGGGTTCGGTTACGAGCAGTACTTC.